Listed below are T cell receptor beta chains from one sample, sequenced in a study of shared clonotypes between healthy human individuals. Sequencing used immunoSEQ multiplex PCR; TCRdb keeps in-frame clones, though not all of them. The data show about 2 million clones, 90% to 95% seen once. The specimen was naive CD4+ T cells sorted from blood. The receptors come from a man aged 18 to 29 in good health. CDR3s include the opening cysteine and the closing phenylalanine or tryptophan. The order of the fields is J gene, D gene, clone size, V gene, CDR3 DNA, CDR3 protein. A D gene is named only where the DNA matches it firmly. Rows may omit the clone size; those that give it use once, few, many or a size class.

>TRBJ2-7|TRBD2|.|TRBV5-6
TGTGCCAGCAGCTTGTTAGCGGGACCCCGCTCCTACGAGCAGTACTTC
CASSLLAGPRSYEQYF
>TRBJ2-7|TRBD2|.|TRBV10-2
TGCGCCAGCAGTGAGGGACTAGTCTACGAGCAGTACTTC
CASSEGLVYEQYF
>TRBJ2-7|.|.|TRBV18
TGTGCCAGCTCACCAGGAGAGGGCCCCTACGAGCAGTACTTC
CASSPGEGPYEQYF
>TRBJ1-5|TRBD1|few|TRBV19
TGTGCCAGTAGCGACAGGGTGGATCCCCAGCATTTT
CASSDRVDPQHF
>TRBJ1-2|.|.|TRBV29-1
TGCAGCGTTGAAGGGGGCGGCTACACCTTC
CSVEGGGYTF
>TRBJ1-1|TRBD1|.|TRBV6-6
TGTGCCAGCAGTTACTCGCGACAGGGCAGTACTGAAGCTTTCTTT
CASSYSRQGSTEAFF
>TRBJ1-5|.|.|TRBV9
TGTGCCAGCAGCGCGGCCCAGACCAATCAGCCCCAGCATTTT
CASSAAQTNQPQHF
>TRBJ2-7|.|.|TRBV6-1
TGTGCCAGCAGTGATCAAGGAATCCACGAGCAGTACTTC
CASSDQGIHEQYF
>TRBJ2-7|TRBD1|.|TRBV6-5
TGTGCCAGCAGGTCGGGGACAGGGGTTCACGAGCAGTACTTC
CASRSGTGVHEQYF
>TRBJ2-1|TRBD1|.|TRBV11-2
TGTGCCAGCAGCTTTGACAGGGCGGGTGAGCAGTTCTTC
CASSFDRAGEQFF
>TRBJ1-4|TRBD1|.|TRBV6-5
TGTGCCAGCAGTTGGGACAGGGGGCTAACTAATGAAAAACTGTTTTTT
CASSWDRGLTNEKLFF
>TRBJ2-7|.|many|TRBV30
TGTGCCTGGAGTGTACGCCAGGGGGGCACCTACGAGCAGTACTTC
CAWSVRQGGTYEQYF
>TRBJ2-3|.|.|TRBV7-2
TGTGCCAGCAGCCTCGGTAGGGCGGTCAGAGCTAGCACAGATACGCAGTATTTT
CASSLGRAVRASTDTQYF
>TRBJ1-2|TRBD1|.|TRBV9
TGTGCCAGCAGCGTTAGACAGGGTCATGGCTACACCTTC
CASSVRQGHGYTF
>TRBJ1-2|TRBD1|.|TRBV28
TGTGCCAGCAGTTACGGGACAGGGATATATGGCTACACCTTC
CASSYGTGIYGYTF
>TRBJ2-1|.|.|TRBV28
TGTGCCAGCAGGGGGGCCGGGGTGAATGAGCAGTTCTTC
CASRGAGVNEQFF
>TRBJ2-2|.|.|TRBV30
TGTGCCTGGAGTGATGGGACTGGCGGGGAGCTGTTTTTT
CAWSDGTGGELFF
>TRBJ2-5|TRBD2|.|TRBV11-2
TGTGCCAGCAGCTTAGCCGGACTAGCGGGAGGGGAGACCCAGTACTTC
CASSLAGLAGGETQYF
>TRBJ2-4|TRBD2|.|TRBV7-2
TGTGCCAGCAGTCTTAGGGAGGGCAAAAACATTCAGTACTTC
CASSLREGKNIQYF
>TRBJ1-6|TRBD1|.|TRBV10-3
TGTGCCATCAGTGACGAAGCCAGGGGGCAGTCACCCCTCCACTTT
CAISDEARGQSPLHF